The 19 T cell receptor beta chains presented below share a single source sample, sequenced in a study of neurological immune-mediated disorders. A single record per CDR3 protein comes from TCRdb applying MiXCR to the 5' RACE reads. Of approximately 30,000 distinct CDR3 sequences listed, approximately 4% are singletons. The specimen sequenced was CD4+ T cells from blood. Receptors originate from a woman aged 40-49 years in good health.

This clonotype showed up many times. This chain joins TRBV10-3 and TRBJ2-1; 10 bases agree with TRBD2. This CDR3 spans 15 amino acids. Germline lookup yields CDR1 ENHRY and CDR2 SYGVKD. The junction had 2 bases not matched to a gene; V was cut back by 4 bases and J by 2 bases. CDR3 sequence reads: CAISASGGAYNEQFF. The CDR3 DNA sequence: TGTGCCATCAGTGCGAGCGGGGGGGCCTACAATGAGCAGTTCTTC.

This clonotype was seen at least ten times. The chain has TRBV27 and TRBJ2-5; 8 nucleotides align to TRBD2. V lost 3 bases and J lost 7; bases outside the gene matches: 16. CDR3 size: 17 residues. Germline V lookup: CDR1 MNHEY, CDR2 SMNVEV (reference sequence). The CDR3 loop is CASSFQPDGRAPRTQYF. CDR3 sequence (DNA): TGTGCCAGCAGTTTTCAGCCTGACGGGAGGGCCCCCCGGACCCAGTACTTC.

There are many counts of this clonotype. The CDR3 nucleotides read TGTGCCAGCGGCTCTGGGGCCAACGTCCTGACTTTC. Its translation is CASGSGANVLTF. The rearrangement links TRBV28 to TRBJ2-6; D not certain. Trimming cost V 8 bases and J 0 bases, with 2 bases left between them. Germline-derived CDR1 and CDR2 are MDHEN and SYDVKM. This CDR3 is built from 12 residues.

This clonotype was found many times. The chain has TRBV11-2 and TRBJ2-1; D not certain. V was trimmed by 7 bases and J by 6 bases, leaving 13 bases between them. This CDR3 is 13 amino acids long. Germline values: CDR1 SGHAT, CDR2 FQNNGV. CDR3 loop: CASTDPGRNEQFF. The CDR3 nucleotides read TGTGCCAGCACCGATCCGGGTCGCAATGAGCAGTTCTTC.

This clonotype was detected ten times or more. V gene TRBV20-1 combines with J gene TRBJ1-4, with a tentative D call TRBD1 (5 bases). Germline lookup yields CDR1 DFQATT and CDR2 SNEGSKA (reference sequence). V was shortened by 5 bases and J by 0 bases, with 10 bases between the two germline ends. This CDR3 region has 14 residues. CDR3 DNA sequence: TGCAGTGCTCTCTACAGGTCAACTAATGAAAAACTGTTTTTT. Residues: CSALYRSTNEKLFF.

The V and J genes are TRBV15 and TRBJ2-7; 8 bases align to TRBD2. Germline V lookup: CDR1 LNHNV, CDR2 YYDKDF (reference sequence). The CDR3 is 13 residues long. The V segment lost 6 bases and the J segment 6 bases; nucleotides outside the gene matches: 7. In DNA, the CDR3 is TGTGCCACCAGTACTAGCGGAGAGTTCGAGCAGTACTTC. It codes for CATSTSGEFEQYF.

This clonotype is labeled medium-sized. The chain uses TRBV5-1 and TRBJ2-1; D is possibly TRBD1 or TRBD2 (5 bases each). This CDR3 spans 12 amino acids. The ends were cut back, 2 bases at V and 8 bases at J, with 8 bases in the middle. From germline, CDR1 is SGHRS and CDR2 YFSETQ. In nucleotides, the CDR3 is TGCGCCAGCAGCTTTCGGGGCTATGAGCAGTTCTTC. This translates into CASSFRGYEQFF.

The V call is TRBV14, the J call TRBJ2-7; weak D call: TRBD2 (5 bases). Trimming took off 5 bases at V and 0 bases at J, with 11 bases between the two ends. The CDR3 is made up of 14 amino acids. CDR1 SGHDN and CDR2 FVKESK come from the germline V gene. CDR3 residues: CASSIGAGSYEQYF. In DNA, the CDR3 is TGTGCCAGCAGCATAGGTGCGGGCTCCTACGAGCAGTACTTC.

This clonotype appeared many times. The genes are TRBV30 and TRBJ2-1; 10 nucleotides line up with TRBD2. Looked up from germline, CDR1 is GTSNPN and CDR2 is SVGIG (reference sequence). After removal of 0 bases from V and 4 bases from J, the junction contained 9 bases not matched to a gene. The CDR3 runs 17 residues. The CDR3 sequence: CAWSVRGLAEIYNEQFF. Here the CDR3 DNA reads TGTGCCTGGAGTGTCCGCGGACTAGCGGAAATTTACAATGAGCAGTTCTTC.

This clonotype was recorded many times. V gene TRBV5-1 combines with J gene TRBJ2-1, with 7 bases fitting TRBD1. Per the germline V gene, CDR1 is SGHRS and CDR2 is YFSETQ. With 1 base clipped from V and 9 bases from J, the junction kept 7 bases outside the gene matches. The CDR3 is made up of 14 amino acids. The chain's CDR3 is CASSLIQGQGEQFF. In DNA, the CDR3 is TGCGCCAGCAGCTTGATACAGGGGCAGGGTGAGCAGTTCTTC.

This clonotype was counted at least ten times. The chain has TRBV20-1 and TRBJ2-3, with 11 positions matching TRBD2. Trimming cost V 0 bases and J 4 bases; bases outside gene matches: 9. The CDR3 has 17 residues. Germline loops: CDR1 DFQATT, CDR2 SNEGSKA (reference sequence). The CDR3: CSARDRLAGGRSDTQYF. The CDR3 DNA reads as TGCAGTGCTAGAGATCGGCTAGCGGGAGGAAGGTCAGATACGCAGTATTTT.

This clonotype was observed at least ten times. J is TRBJ2-1 and V is TRBV3-1, with 10 bases that match TRBD1. V trimming: 3 bases; J trimming: 10 bases; junction bases outside the gene matches: 9. Germline V gene sequence: CDR1 LGHDT, CDR2 YNNKEL (reference sequence). There are 15 residues in the CDR3. In DNA form, the CDR3 reads TGTGCCAGCAGCCAGAACCGGGACAGGGGTAGCGAGCAGTTCTTC. This encodes CASSQNRDRGSEQFF.

At least ten counts were recorded for this clonotype. The chain employs TRBV6-5 and TRBJ2-3, with D possibly matching TRBD1 (6 bases). The CDR3 is 16 residues long. The ends were cut back, 6 bases at V and 1 base at J, with 17 bases in the middle. The germline V gene has CDR1 MNHEY and CDR2 SVGAGI. CDR3 protein: CASSNREPGGTDTQYF. CDR3 coding DNA: TGTGCCAGCAGCAACAGGGAACCAGGAGGCACAGATACGCAGTATTTT.

This clonotype was counted many times. The CDR3 is CASSLFAGGGTYNEQFF. Here the CDR3 DNA reads TGCGCCAGCAGCTTGTTTGCGGGAGGTGGGACCTACAATGAGCAGTTCTTC. The chain employs TRBV5-1 and TRBJ2-1; 8 bases map to TRBD2. This CDR3 contains 17 residues. V shed 1 base and J 2 bases; nucleotides not matched to a gene: 8. In germline, CDR1 is SGHRS, CDR2 YFSETQ.

This clonotype has ten or more counts. The chain recombines TRBV29-1 with TRBJ2-7; D is uncertain. With 6 bases removed from V and 3 bases from J, the gap between germline ends came to 12 bases. CDR3 size: 12 residues. Germline values: CDR1 SQVTM, CDR2 ANQGSEA. CDR3 protein: CSVARSGYEQYF. CDR3 in DNA: TGCAGCGTAGCGAGATCGGGCTACGAGCAGTACTTC.

The table lists this clonotype with many counts. The chain joins TRBV7-9 to TRBJ2-1, with 11 bases matching TRBD1. The CDR3 consists of 17 residues. Germline CDR1 SEHNR, CDR2 FQNEAQ (reference sequence). Unmatched junction bases numbered 8, after V lost 4 bases and J lost 3 bases. The CDR3 region has the DNA TGTGCCAGCAGCTCCTGGACAGGGGGCTTGAACTACAATGAGCAGTTCTTC. Protein product: CASSSWTGGLNYNEQFF.

This clonotype was found many times. The CDR3 sequence is CASSFAQANQPQHF. CDR3 DNA sequence: TGTGCCAGCAGCTTTGCGCAGGCCAATCAGCCCCAGCATTTT. The chain uses TRBV7-8 and TRBJ1-5, with D unclear. The V end was cut by 3 bases, the J end by 3 bases, with 9 bases between. The CDR3 consists of 14 residues. Germline V gene data show CDR1 as SGHVS and CDR2 as FQNEAQ.

V usage is TRBV20-1 and J usage is TRBJ2-1, with 11 bases fitting TRBD2. V gave up 4 bases and J gave up 7 bases; unmatched junction bases: 9. Germline loops: CDR1 DFQATT, CDR2 SNEGSKA (reference sequence). This CDR3 contains 15 residues. The CDR3 DNA is TGCAGTGCTAACGCGGGGACTAGCGGACCTAATGAGCAGTTCTTC. Translated, it gives CSANAGTSGPNEQFF.

This clonotype is labeled medium-sized. The J gene is TRBJ2-2, the V gene TRBV5-1; D unresolved. From germline, CDR1 is SGHRS and CDR2 YFSETQ. Trimming removed 1 base at V and 11 bases at J, with 9 bases between. The CDR3 has 12 residues. The CDR3 coding sequence is TGCGCCAGCAGCTTGCAGTGGTTCGAGCTGTTTTTT. Translation: CASSLQWFELFF.